Following are 15 T cell receptor beta chains from one sample sequenced in a study of blood T cell repertoires in COVID-19. Libraries were prepared by immunoSEQ multiplex PCR; TCRdb keeps only in-frame clonotypes and omits some of them. The sample contains some 100,000 clones, just under 95% of which appear only once. The source material was peripheral blood. The receptor source for this set is a man in his 70s with acute or convalescent COVID-19.

The chain uses TRBV7-2 and TRBJ2-3; 8 bases match TRBD1. The CDR3 is 18 amino acids. The V segment lost 8 bases and the J segment 0 bases; nucleotides outside the gene matches: 16. Germline CDR1 reads SGHTA; CDR2 reads FQGNSA. CDR3 sequence reads: CASGGRTGLFSSTDTQYF. The CDR3 DNA is TGTGCCAGCGGGGGACGGACAGGGCTCTTTTCTAGCACAGATACGCAGTATTTT.

The V gene is TRBV19, the J gene TRBJ1-4, with D uncertain. The CDR3 runs 14 residues. Trimming took 3 bases from V and 7 from J, leaving 12 bases between them. From germline, CDR1 is LNHDA and CDR2 SQIVND (reference sequence). The CDR3 sequence is CASSIETYGEKLFF. The CDR3 bases are TGTGCCAGTAGTATCGAAACCTACGGTGAAAAACTGTTTTTT.

The rearrangement joins TRBV19 to TRBJ2-1; a possible D gene is TRBD2 (6 bases). Trimming took 8 bases from V and 5 from J, leaving 19 bases between them. Germline V gene lookup returns CDR1 LNHDA and CDR2 SQIVND (reference sequence). The CDR3 length is 15 residues. Written as DNA, the CDR3 is TGTGCCAGTCGCCGCGGAGGGGTAGTGGACAATGAGCAGTTCTTC. It translates to CASRRGGVVDNEQFF.

This chain joins TRBV4-1 and TRBJ1-4; 7 bases are a match to TRBD1. The germline V gene encodes CDR1 MGHRA and CDR2 YSYEKL. This CDR3 has 17 residues. V shed 3 bases, J shed 8 bases, and the junction held 15 bases outside the gene matches. CDR3 sequence reads: CASSHHRLQGPGEKLFF. The CDR3 region has the DNA TGCGCCAGCAGCCACCACCGATTACAGGGGCCGGGGGAAAAACTGTTTTTT.

The chain has TRBV18 and TRBJ1-6, with no clear D. The germline V gene encodes CDR1 KGHSH and CDR2 LQKENI. CDR3 length: 14 amino acids. V was clipped by 3 bases and J by 4 bases, with 7 bases between them. CDR3 DNA: TGTGCCAGCTCACCTACGGAGTATAATTCACCCCTCCACTTT. Translated, it gives CASSPTEYNSPLHF.

The V and J genes are TRBV6-4 and TRBJ2-5; 10 bases match TRBD2. This CDR3 region has 19 residues. V shed 5 bases and J 0 bases; nucleotides not matched to a gene: 15. In germline, CDR1 is MRHNA, CDR2 SNTAGT. In DNA form, the CDR3 reads TGTGCCAGCAGTTCCCAAACCCCCCTAGCGGGGGAGTACCAAGAGACCCAGTACTTC. It encodes CASSSQTPLAGEYQETQYF.

The chain has TRBV6-2 or TRBV6-3 and TRBJ1-5; no definite D call. Per germline, CDR1 MNHEY and CDR2 SVGEGT. The germline V and J ends were trimmed by 0 bases and 7 bases, with 10 bases remaining between them. This CDR3 is 14 amino acids long. CDR3 sequence: CASSYSVTRQPQHF. The CDR3 DNA reads as TGTGCCAGCAGTTACTCGGTCACGCGACAGCCCCAGCATTTT.

This clone was recorded only once. The chain has TRBV2 and TRBJ1-6; TRBD1 is a possible D gene (6 bases). Germline V gene sequence: CDR1 SNHLY, CDR2 FYNNEI. The CDR3 is made up of 14 amino acids. V was trimmed by 4 bases and J by 6 bases, leaving 10 bases between them. In DNA, the CDR3 is TGTGCCAGCAGTGCCGGGACAAGTAATTCACCCCTCCACTTT. Residues: CASSAGTSNSPLHF.

The count of this clone is one. The chain recombines TRBV27 with TRBJ2-1; a possible D gene is TRBD1 (5 bases). CDR3 length equals 17 residues. Trimming removed 7 bases from V and 1 base from J, with 20 bases in between. Germline V gene sequence: CDR1 MNHEY, CDR2 SMNVEV (reference sequence). The chain's CDR3 is CASTLITPTGSYNEQFF. CDR3 bases: TGTGCCAGCACCTTAATCACCCCCACAGGTTCCTACAATGAGCAGTTCTTC.

V gene TRBV6-1 combines with J gene TRBJ1-4; no firm D call. The CDR3 length is 12 residues. The ends were cut back, 5 bases at V and 8 bases at J, with 9 bases in the middle. The germline CDR1 and CDR2 sequences are MNHNS and SASEGT. The chain's CDR3 is CASSPGTEKLFF. DNA of the CDR3: TGTGCCAGCAGTCCGGGTACCGAAAAACTGTTTTTT.

CDR3 loop: CASSLDSLTGSEQYF. CDR3 nucleotides: TGTGCCAGCAGCTTGGACAGTCTCACGGGGTCCGAGCAGTACTTC. The rearrangement uses TRBV11-2 and TRBJ2-7; possibly TRBD1 for D (6 bases). In germline, CDR1 is SGHAT, CDR2 FQNNGV. The CDR3 contains 15 residues. Trimming took 3 bases from V and 6 from J, leaving 18 bases between them.

This rearrangement joins TRBV2 to TRBJ2-2; D might be TRBD1 (6 bases). V lost 5 bases and J 4 bases, leaving 11 bases between the germline ends. Germline CDR1 reads SNHLY; CDR2 reads FYNNEI. There are 14 residues in the CDR3. This CDR3 reads CASSKGTTTGELFF. CDR3 sequence (DNA): TGTGCCAGCAGTAAAGGGACAACCACCGGGGAGCTGTTTTTT.

V gene TRBV18 combines with J gene TRBJ1-1, with D maybe TRBD1 (6 bases). The CDR3 has 14 residues. Per germline, CDR1 KGHSH and CDR2 LQKENI. The V end was cut by 4 bases, the J end by 0 bases, with 9 bases between. CDR3 amino acids: CASSQGGMNTEAFF. The DNA for the CDR3 is TGTGCCAGCTCACAGGGGGGGATGAACACTGAAGCTTTCTTT.

The chain uses TRBV7-2 and TRBJ2-5; tentatively, D is TRBD2 (5 bases). In germline, CDR1 is SGHTA, CDR2 FQGNSA. The CDR3 spans 15 residues. V lost 1 base and J lost 6, with 15 bases in between. The CDR3 sequence: CASSLERRKIKTQYF. CDR3 DNA sequence: TGTGCCAGCAGCTTAGAGAGGAGGAAAATAAAGACCCAGTACTTC.

This clone has just a few counts. At one end, the junction sequence differs from germline, possibly due to a read error. The rearrangement links TRBV19 to TRBJ1-2; D not resolved. Germline CDR1 LNHDA, CDR2 SQIVND (reference sequence). The CDR3 has 15 residues. CDR3 in DNA: TGTGCCAGCAGTATAGATCGAATAAACACCCATGGCTACACCTTC. Protein sequence: CASSIDRINTHGYTF.